A selection of T cell receptor beta chains follows, all from one sample in a study of cytomegalovirus exposure and HLA in healthy donors. TCRdb's table, derived via immunoSEQ multiplex PCR, lists solely in-frame clones and lacks some. Of 85,000 to 90,000 clones listed, 85% are singletons. Sequencing was performed on PBMCs. Source of these receptors: a man aged 40-49 years in good health and CMV-seropositive. CDR3s include the opening cysteine and the closing phenylalanine or tryptophan. Each record gives: CDR3 protein, CDR3 DNA, D gene, V gene, J gene, clone size. D genes are given only for firm matches. The size field is filled for only some rows; it gives once, few, many or a size class.

CDR3: CASSYSTGNYEQYF
DNA: TGTGCCAGCAGTTACTCGACAGGAAACTACGAGCAGTACTTC
D: -
V: TRBV6-5
J: TRBJ2-7
size: -

CDR3: CASSVSGGAGNEQFF
DNA: TGTGCCAGCAGCGTTAGCGGGGGGGCCGGGAATGAGCAGTTCTTC
D: TRBD2
V: TRBV9
J: TRBJ2-1
size: -

CDR3: CAWSVRGPGDSPLHF
DNA: TGTGCCTGGAGTGTAAGGGGGCCCGGGGATTCACCCCTCCACTTT
D: TRBD1
V: TRBV30
J: TRBJ1-6
size: -

CDR3: CATMRTSGTHEQYF
DNA: TGTGCCACCATGAGGACTAGCGGGACCCACGAGCAGTACTTC
D: TRBD2
V: TRBV15
J: TRBJ2-7
size: -

CDR3: CASSPAAAGGLGEQYF
DNA: TGCGCCAGCAGCCCGGCCGCAGCGGGGGGGCTTGGCGAGCAGTACTTC
D: TRBD2
V: TRBV5-1
J: TRBJ2-7
size: once

CDR3: CASSLSGGSTEAFF
DNA: TGTGCCAGCAGCTTGAGTGGTGGTAGCACTGAAGCTTTCTTT
D: -
V: TRBV5-6
J: TRBJ1-1
size: -

CDR3: CSAFTGGGYTF
DNA: TGCAGTGCTTTTACAGGGGGTGGCTACACCTTC
D: TRBD1
V: TRBV20-1
J: TRBJ1-2
size: -

CDR3: CASRGQGEETQYF
DNA: TGTGCCAGCCGGGGACAGGGAGAAGAGACCCAGTACTTC
D: TRBD1
V: TRBV2
J: TRBJ2-5
size: -

CDR3: CASSQDGKSEAFF
DNA: TGCGCCAGCAGCCAAGACGGGAAAAGTGAAGCTTTCTTT
D: -
V: TRBV4-1
J: TRBJ1-1
size: -

CDR3: CASSQGQHSPLHF
DNA: TGTGCCAGCAGTCAGGGACAACATTCACCCCTCCACTTT
D: -
V: TRBV6-6
J: TRBJ1-6
size: -

CDR3: CASTPLPRGPGANVLTF
DNA: TGTGCCAGTACCCCCCTACCCAGGGGGCCCGGGGCCAACGTCCTGACTTTC
D: TRBD1
V: TRBV19
J: TRBJ2-6
size: -

CDR3: CATSWGGRINSPLHF
DNA: TGTGCCACCTCGTGGGGAGGCCGAATTAATTCACCCCTCCACTTT
D: -
V: TRBV6-6
J: TRBJ1-6
size: once

CDR3: CATSTNTDTQYF
DNA: TGTGCCACCAGCACCAACACAGATACGCAGTATTTT
D: -
V: TRBV15
J: TRBJ2-3
size: -

CDR3: CASSIPGTSGRADTQYF
DNA: TGCGCCAGCAGCATACCCGGGACTAGCGGGAGGGCAGATACGCAGTATTTT
D: TRBD2
V: TRBV5-1
J: TRBJ2-3
size: -

CDR3: CASSGTVNTEAFF
DNA: TGCGCCAGCAGTGGGACAGTTAACACTGAAGCTTTCTTT
D: -
V: TRBV10-2
J: TRBJ1-1
size: -

CDR3: CASSQDPTSGRIYEQYF
DNA: TGCGCCAGCAGCCAAGACCCCACTAGCGGGAGGATCTACGAGCAGTACTTC
D: TRBD2
V: TRBV4-1
J: TRBJ2-7
size: -

CDR3: CASSQVGHRVNTEAFF
DNA: TGCGCCAGCAGCCAAGTTGGGCACAGAGTGAACACTGAAGCTTTCTTT
D: -
V: TRBV4-1
J: TRBJ1-1
size: -

CDR3: CASSPKRERAYNEQFF
DNA: TGTGCCAGCAGCCCTAAGCGGGAGAGGGCCTACAATGAGCAGTTCTTC
D: TRBD2
V: TRBV14
J: TRBJ2-1
size: once

CDR3: CATSRESTWELFF
DNA: TGTGCCACCAGCAGAGAGAGTACCTGGGAGCTGTTTTTT
D: -
V: TRBV15
J: TRBJ2-2
size: -

CDR3: CASSSGQSNQPQHF
DNA: TGTGCCAGCAGTTCAGGACAGAGCAATCAGCCCCAGCATTTT
D: -
V: TRBV6-6
J: TRBJ1-5
size: -

CDR3: CASSQGQGRDEQYF
DNA: TGTGCCAGCAGCCAGGGACAGGGTAGAGACGAGCAGTACTTC
D: TRBD1
V: TRBV5-4
J: TRBJ2-7
size: once

CDR3: CASSEPGQGLGSPLHF
DNA: TGTGCCAGCAGTGAACCGGGACAGGGGTTGGGTTCACCCCTCCACTTT
D: TRBD1
V: TRBV6-4
J: TRBJ1-6
size: -